This T cell receptor (beta chain) stems from a study of blood T cell repertoires in COVID-19. Study as a whole: Samples of COVID-19 (acute and convalescent) were obtained from the United States, Italy and Spain. T cells, B-cell-depleted T cells, or PBMCs supplied cDNA or gDNA.

The V gene's germline CDR1 is MDHEN and CDR2 SYDVKM. The CDR3 extends over 11 amino acids. V lost 9 bases, J lost 2 bases, and 7 bases lay in between. While infection was still active, Seattle patients were enrolled and then followed longitudinally. Per the authors' pipeline: Estimated nucleated cell counts came from reference gene primer amplification. Generated by immunoSEQ multiplex PCR, the TCRdb table keeps only in-frame clones and is missing some. That table furnishes V, J and clone size, whereas the DNA furnished D and trimming. The sample has some 310,000 clones, 90% seen once. The sequenced material came from peripheral blood. This chain connects TRBV28 to TRBJ2-5, with D maybe TRBD2 (6 bases). This TCR was recovered from a woman aged 35 to 49 with COVID-19, enrolled during active disease. In nucleotides, the CDR3 is TGTGCCAGTCTAGCGCAAGAGACCCAGTACTTC. Protein sequence: CASLAQETQYF. Full variable domain (outside the CDR3, taken from reference TRBV28 and TRBJ2-5): DVKVTQSSRYLVKRTGEKVFLECVQDMDHENMFWYRQDPGLGLRLIYFSYDVKMKEKGDIPEGYSVSREKKERFSLILESASTNQTSMYLCASLAQETQYFGPGTRLLVL.